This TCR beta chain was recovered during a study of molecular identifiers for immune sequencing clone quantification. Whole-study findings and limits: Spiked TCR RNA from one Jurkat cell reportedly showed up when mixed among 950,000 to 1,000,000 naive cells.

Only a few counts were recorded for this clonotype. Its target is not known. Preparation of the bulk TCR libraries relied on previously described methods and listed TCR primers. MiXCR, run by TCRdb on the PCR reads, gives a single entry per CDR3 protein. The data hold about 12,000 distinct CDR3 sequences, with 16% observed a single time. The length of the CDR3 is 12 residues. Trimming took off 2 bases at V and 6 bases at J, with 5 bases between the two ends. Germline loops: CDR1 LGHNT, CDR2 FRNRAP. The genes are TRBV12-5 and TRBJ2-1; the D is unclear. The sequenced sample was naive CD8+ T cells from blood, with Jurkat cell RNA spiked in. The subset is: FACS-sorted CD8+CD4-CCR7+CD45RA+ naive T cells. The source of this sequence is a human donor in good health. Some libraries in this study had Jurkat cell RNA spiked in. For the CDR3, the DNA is TGTGCTAGTGGTTTGTTCAGCAATGAGCAGTTCTTC. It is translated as CASGLFSNEQFF.